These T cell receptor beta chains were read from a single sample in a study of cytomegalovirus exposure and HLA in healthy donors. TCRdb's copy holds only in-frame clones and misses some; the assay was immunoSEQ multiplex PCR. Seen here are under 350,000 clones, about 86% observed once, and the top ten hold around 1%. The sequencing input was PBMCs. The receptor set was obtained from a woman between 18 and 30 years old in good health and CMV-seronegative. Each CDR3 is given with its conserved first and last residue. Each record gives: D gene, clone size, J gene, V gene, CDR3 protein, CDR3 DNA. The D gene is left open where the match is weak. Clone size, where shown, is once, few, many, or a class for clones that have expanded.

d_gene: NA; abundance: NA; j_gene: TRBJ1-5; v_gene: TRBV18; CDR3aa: CASSPLPTRSNQPQHF; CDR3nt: TGTGCCAGCTCACCACTTCCGACAAGGAGCAATCAGCCCCAGCATTTT
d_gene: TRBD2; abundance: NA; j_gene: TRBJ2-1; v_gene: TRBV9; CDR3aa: CASSPGTSIHEQFF; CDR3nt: TGTGCCAGCAGCCCCGGGACTAGCATCCATGAGCAGTTCTTC
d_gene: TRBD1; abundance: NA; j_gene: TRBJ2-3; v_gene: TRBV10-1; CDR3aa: CASSEGPGTGADTQYF; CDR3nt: TGCGCCAGCAGTGAGGGTCCCGGGACAGGGGCAGATACGCAGTATTTT
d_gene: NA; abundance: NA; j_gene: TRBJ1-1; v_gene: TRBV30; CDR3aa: CAWSVLGAGEAFF; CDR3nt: TGTGCCTGGAGTGTTTTGGGGGCCGGTGAAGCTTTCTTT
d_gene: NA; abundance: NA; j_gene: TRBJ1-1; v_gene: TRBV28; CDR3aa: CASSSFAVTNTEAFF; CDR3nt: TGTGCCAGCAGTTCGTTCGCCGTTACAAACACTGAAGCTTTCTTT
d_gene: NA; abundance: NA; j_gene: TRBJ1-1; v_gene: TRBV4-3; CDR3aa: CASSQETGRGNTEAFF; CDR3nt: TGCGCCAGCAGCCAAGAAACAGGGCGTGGGAACACTGAAGCTTTCTTT
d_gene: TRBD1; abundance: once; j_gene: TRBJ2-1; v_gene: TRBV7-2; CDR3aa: CASSPLTGGDYNEQFF; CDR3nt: TGTGCCAGCAGCCCCCTGACAGGGGGCGACTACAATGAGCAGTTCTTC
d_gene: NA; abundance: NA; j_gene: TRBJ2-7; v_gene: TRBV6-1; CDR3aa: CASSGESYEQYF; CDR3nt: TGTGCCAGCTCGGGGGAATCCTACGAGCAGTACTTC
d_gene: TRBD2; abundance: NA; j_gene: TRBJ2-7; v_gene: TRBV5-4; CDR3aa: CASRLAGNSYEQYF; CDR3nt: TGTGCCAGCAGGCTAGCGGGAAACTCCTACGAGCAGTACTTC
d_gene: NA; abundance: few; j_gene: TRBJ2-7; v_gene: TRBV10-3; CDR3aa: CAISESGVVHEQYF; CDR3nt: TGTGCCATCAGTGAGTCCGGGGTCGTCCACGAGCAGTACTTC
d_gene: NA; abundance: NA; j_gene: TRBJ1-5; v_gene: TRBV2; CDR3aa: CASRPLRDNQPQHF; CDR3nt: TGTGCCAGCAGACCCCTCCGGGACAATCAGCCCCAGCATTTT
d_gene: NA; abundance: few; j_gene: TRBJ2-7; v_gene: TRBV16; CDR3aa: CASSQSGSGSYEQYF; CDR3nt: TGTGCCAGCAGCCAATCTGGCTCGGGCTCCTACGAGCAGTACTTC
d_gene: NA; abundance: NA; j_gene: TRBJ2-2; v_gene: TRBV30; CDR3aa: CAWSVEAGELFF; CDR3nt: TGTGCCTGGAGTGTAGAGGCCGGGGAGCTGTTTTTT
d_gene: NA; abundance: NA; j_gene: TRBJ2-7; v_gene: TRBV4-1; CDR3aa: CASSSTSSYEQYF; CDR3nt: TGCGCCAGCAGCTCGACTAGTTCCTACGAGCAGTACTTC
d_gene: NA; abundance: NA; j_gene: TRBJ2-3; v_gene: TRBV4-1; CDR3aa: CASSQVTGITDTQYF; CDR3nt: TGCGCCAGCAGCCAAGTTACAGGGATCACAGATACGCAGTATTTT
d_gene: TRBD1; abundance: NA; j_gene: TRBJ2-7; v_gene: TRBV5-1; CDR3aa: CASRVQGNHEQYF; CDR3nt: TGCGCCAGCAGGGTACAGGGGAACCACGAGCAGTACTTC
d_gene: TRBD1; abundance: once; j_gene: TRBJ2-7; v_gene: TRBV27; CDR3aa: CASRGQGRGEQYF; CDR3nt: TGTGCCAGCCGAGGACAGGGAAGGGGCGAGCAGTACTTC
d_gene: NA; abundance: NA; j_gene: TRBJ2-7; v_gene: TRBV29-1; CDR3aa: CSVATGYSADEQYF; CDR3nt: TGCAGCGTAGCGACTGGTTACTCGGCGGACGAGCAGTACTTC
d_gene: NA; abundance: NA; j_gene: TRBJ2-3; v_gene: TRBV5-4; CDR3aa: CASSPSAASTDTQYF; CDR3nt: TGTGCCAGCAGCCCCTCAGCGGCCAGCACAGATACGCAGTATTTT
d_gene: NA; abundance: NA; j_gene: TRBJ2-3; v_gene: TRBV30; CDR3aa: CAWSLPDTQYF; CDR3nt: TGTGCCTGGAGTCTTCCAGATACGCAGTATTTT
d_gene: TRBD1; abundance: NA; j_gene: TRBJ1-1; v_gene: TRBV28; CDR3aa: CASSPGQGRRMNTEAFF; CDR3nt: TGTGCCAGCAGTCCAGGACAGGGCAGACGCATGAACACTGAAGCTTTCTTT
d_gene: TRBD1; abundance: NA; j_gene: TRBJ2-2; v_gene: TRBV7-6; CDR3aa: CASSLRSGRQGAANTGELFF; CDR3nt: TGTGCCAGCAGCTTAAGATCAGGGAGACAGGGGGCTGCGAACACCGGGGAGCTGTTTTTT
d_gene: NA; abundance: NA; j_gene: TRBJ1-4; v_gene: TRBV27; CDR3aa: CASSFSSGLANEKLFF; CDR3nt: TGTGCCAGCAGTTTCTCCAGTGGACTCGCTAATGAAAAACTGTTTTTT
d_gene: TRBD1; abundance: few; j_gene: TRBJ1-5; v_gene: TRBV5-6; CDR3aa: CASSLADRDSNQPQHF; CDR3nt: TGTGCCAGCAGCTTGGCCGACAGGGATAGCAATCAGCCCCAGCATTTT
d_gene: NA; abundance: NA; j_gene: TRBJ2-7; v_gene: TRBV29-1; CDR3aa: CSAAGGYGSYEQYF; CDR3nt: TGCAGCGCTGCCGGCGGGTACGGCTCCTACGAGCAGTACTTC
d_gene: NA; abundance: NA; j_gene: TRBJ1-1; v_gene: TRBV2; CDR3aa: CASSQGKTTEAFF; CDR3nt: TGTGCCAGCAGCCAGGGAAAGACCACTGAAGCTTTCTTT
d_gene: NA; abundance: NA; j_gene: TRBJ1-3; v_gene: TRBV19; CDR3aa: CASSIGSSGNTIYF; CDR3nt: TGTGCCAGTAGTATAGGGAGCTCTGGAAACACCATATATTTT
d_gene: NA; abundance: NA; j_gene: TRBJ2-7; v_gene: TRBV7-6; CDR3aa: CASTQGGATYEQYF; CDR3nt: TGTGCCAGCACCCAGGGGGGAGCGACCTACGAGCAGTACTTC
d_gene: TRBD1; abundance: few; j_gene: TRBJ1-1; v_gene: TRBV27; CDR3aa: CASSLRTGGNTEAFF; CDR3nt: TGTGCCAGCAGTTTGAGGACAGGGGGGAACACTGAAGCTTTCTTT
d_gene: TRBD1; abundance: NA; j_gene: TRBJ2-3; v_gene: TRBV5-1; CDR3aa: CASSLAPGQGLQHTQYF; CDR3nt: TGCGCCAGCAGCTTGGCCCCGGGACAGGGTTTGCAACATACGCAGTATTTT
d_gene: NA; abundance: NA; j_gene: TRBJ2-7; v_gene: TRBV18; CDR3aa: CASSPPGPRGDEQYF; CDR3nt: TGTGCCAGCTCACCACCGGGACCGCGCGGGGACGAGCAGTACTTC
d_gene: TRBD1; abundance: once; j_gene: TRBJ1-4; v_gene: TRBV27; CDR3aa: CASSPRVWTGFEKLFF; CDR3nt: TGTGCCAGCAGTCCCCGGGTCTGGACAGGGTTTGAAAAACTGTTTTTT
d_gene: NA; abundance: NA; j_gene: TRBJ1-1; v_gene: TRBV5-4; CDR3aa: CASSSQGGTEAFF; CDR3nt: TGTGCCAGCAGCTCCCAGGGAGGCACTGAAGCTTTCTTT
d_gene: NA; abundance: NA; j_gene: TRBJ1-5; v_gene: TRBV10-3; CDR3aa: CAISSQGVGNQPQHF; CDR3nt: TGTGCCATCAGTTCTCAGGGTGTCGGCAATCAGCCCCAGCATTTT
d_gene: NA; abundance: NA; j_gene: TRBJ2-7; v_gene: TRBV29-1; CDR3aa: CSVERGDSSSYEQYF; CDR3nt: TGCAGCGTTGAAAGGGGGGACAGCAGCTCCTACGAGCAGTACTTC
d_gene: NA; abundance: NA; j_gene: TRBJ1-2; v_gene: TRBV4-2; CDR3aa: CASSQDRGPYTF; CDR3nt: TGTGCCAGCAGCCAAGACAGAGGCCCGTACACCTTC
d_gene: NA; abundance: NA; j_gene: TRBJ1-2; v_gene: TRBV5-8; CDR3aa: CASSLEGVSYTF; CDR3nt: TGTGCCAGCAGTTTGGAGGGGGTCAGCTACACCTTC
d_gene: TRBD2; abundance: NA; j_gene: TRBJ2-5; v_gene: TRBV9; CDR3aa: CASSDLAGGQQETQYF; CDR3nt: TGTGCCAGCAGCGACTTAGCGGGGGGGCAACAAGAGACCCAGTACTTC
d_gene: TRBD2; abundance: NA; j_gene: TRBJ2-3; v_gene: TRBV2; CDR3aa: CASSELLAGGPSTDTQYF; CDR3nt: TGTGCCAGCAGTGAACTCCTAGCGGGAGGGCCGAGCACAGATACGCAGTATTTT
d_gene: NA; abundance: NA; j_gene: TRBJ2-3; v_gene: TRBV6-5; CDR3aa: CASSLQSTDTQYF; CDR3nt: TGTGCCAGCAGCCTCCAGAGCACAGATACGCAGTATTTT
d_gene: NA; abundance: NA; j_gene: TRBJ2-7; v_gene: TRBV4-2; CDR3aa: CASSQEDTSYEQYF; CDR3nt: TGTGCCAGCAGCCAAGAGGACACGAGCTACGAGCAGTACTTC
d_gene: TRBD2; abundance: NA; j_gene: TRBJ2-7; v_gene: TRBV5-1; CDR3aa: CASSVVGTSDTHYEQYF; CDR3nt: TGCGCCAGCAGCGTGGTAGGGACTAGCGATACCCATTACGAGCAGTACTTC
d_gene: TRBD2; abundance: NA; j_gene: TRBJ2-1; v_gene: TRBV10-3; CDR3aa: CAISEGASGRYNEQFF; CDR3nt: TGTGCCATCAGTGAGGGGGCTAGCGGGAGATACAATGAGCAGTTCTTC
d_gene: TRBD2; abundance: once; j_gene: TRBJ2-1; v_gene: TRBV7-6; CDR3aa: CASRGGGANEQFF; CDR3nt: TGTGCCAGCCGAGGCGGGGGGGCAAATGAGCAGTTCTTC
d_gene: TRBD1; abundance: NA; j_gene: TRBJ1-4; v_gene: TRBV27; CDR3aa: CASSSRQGAGIDEKLFF; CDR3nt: TGTGCCAGCAGTTCGAGACAGGGGGCGGGAATCGATGAAAAACTGTTTTTT
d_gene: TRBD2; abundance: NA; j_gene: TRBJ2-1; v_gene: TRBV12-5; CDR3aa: CASGGTSDSEQFF; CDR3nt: TGTGCTAGTGGTGGGACTAGCGATAGTGAGCAGTTCTTC
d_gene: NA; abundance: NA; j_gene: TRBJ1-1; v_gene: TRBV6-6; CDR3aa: CASSYSWTSNTEAFF; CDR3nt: TGTGCCAGCAGTTACTCCTGGACATCAAACACTGAAGCTTTCTTT
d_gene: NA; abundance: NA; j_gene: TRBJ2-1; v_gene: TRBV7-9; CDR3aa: CASSLLRVTGYSYNEQFF; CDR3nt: TGTGCCAGCAGCTTATTGAGGGTAACAGGGTATTCCTACAATGAGCAGTTCTTC
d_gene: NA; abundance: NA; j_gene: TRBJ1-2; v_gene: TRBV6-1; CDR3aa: CASSDQADYGYTF; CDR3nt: TGTGCCAGCAGTGATCAGGCCGACTATGGCTACACCTTC
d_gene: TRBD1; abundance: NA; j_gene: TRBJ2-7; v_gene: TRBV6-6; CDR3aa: CASRDRDRAYEQYF; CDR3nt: TGTGCCAGCAGGGACCGGGACAGGGCCTACGAGCAGTACTTC
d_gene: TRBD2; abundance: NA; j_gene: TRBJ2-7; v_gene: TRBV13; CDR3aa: CASSLDPGLALIKQYF; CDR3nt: TGTGCCAGCAGTTTGGATCCGGGACTAGCGCTAATAAAGCAGTACTTC
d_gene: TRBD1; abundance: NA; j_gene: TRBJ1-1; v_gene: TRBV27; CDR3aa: CASSPLHGQGVGTEAFF; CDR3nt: TGTGCCAGCAGTCCATTACACGGACAGGGTGTGGGCACTGAAGCTTTCTTT
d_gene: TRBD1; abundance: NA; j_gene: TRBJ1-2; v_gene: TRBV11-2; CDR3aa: CASSLASTGGGNYGYTF; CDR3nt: TGTGCCAGCAGCTTAGCCTCAACAGGGGGCGGGAACTATGGCTACACCTTC
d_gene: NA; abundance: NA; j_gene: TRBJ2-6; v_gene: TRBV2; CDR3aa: CASTALGSGANVLTF; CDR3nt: TGTGCCAGCACCGCCCTCGGCTCTGGGGCCAACGTCCTGACTTTC
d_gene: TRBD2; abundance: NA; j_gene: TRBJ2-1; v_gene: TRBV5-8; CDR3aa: CASSFSGISYNEQFF; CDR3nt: TGTGCCAGCAGCTTTAGCGGGATCTCCTACAATGAGCAGTTCTTC